The 25 T cell receptor beta chains below come from one sample, sequenced in a study of T cell responses to AZD1222 COVID-19 vaccine. The assay was immunoSEQ multiplex PCR, and TCRdb's table has in-frame clones only and misses some. The sample lists 150,000 or so clones; 92% were seen once. Sequencing used peripheral blood, obtained on day 0 of AZD1222 vaccination. These receptors came from an adult in good health.

The rearrangement uses TRBV29-1 and TRBJ2-3; D gene uncertain. V lost 1 base and J lost 1, with 6 bases in between. The germline V gene has CDR1 SQVTM and CDR2 ANQGSEA. The CDR3 has 13 amino acids. The CDR3 is CSVEGKGTDTQYF. CDR3 sequence (DNA): TGCAGCGTTGAAGGGAAGGGCACAGATACGCAGTATTTT.

A note on this clone: Sequence at one end of the junction differs from germline and may be a read error. CDR3 in amino acids: CASRHSDQPQHF. The CDR3, as DNA: TGTGCCAGCCGCCATAGCGATCAGCCCCAGCATTTT. The rearrangement joins TRBV25-1 to TRBJ1-5; D remains unclear. This CDR3 comprises 12 residues. CDR1 and CDR2 from the germline V gene are MGHDK and SYGVNS.

The V and J genes are TRBV5-6 and TRBJ1-2; 9 positions match TRBD1. Germline trimming cut 0 bases from V and 2 bases from J; bases unmatched to any gene: 2. Looked up from germline, CDR1 is SGHDT and CDR2 is YYEEEE. The CDR3 is 15 residues long. The CDR3 is CASSLGDRGNYGYTF. The CDR3 bases are TGTGCCAGCAGCTTGGGTGACAGGGGGAACTATGGCTACACCTTC.

The chain joins TRBV11-2 to TRBJ2-5; TRBD2 matches 12 bases. Trimming removed 1 base from V and 0 bases from J; junction bases left unmatched: 6. CDR1 SGHAT and CDR2 FQNNGV come from the germline V gene. The CDR3 consists of 18 residues. The CDR3 region is CASSLGGLAGLYQETQYF. In DNA form, the CDR3 reads TGTGCCAGCAGCTTAGGAGGACTAGCGGGGTTGTACCAAGAGACCCAGTACTTC.

This rearrangement joins TRBV12-3 or TRBV12-4 to TRBJ1-5; D not resolved. The CDR3 runs 13 residues. The V end was cut by 3 bases, the J end by 2 bases, with 5 bases between. Here the CDR3 reads CASSFGGNQPQHF. Written as DNA, the CDR3 is TGTGCCAGCAGTTTCGGGGGCAATCAGCCCCAGCATTTT.

J is TRBJ2-2 and V is TRBV18, with D hard to call. Trimming took off 2 bases at V and 3 bases at J, with 4 bases between the two ends. Germline CDR1 reads KGHSH; CDR2 reads LQKENI. The CDR3 loop spans 13 amino acids. CDR3 region: CASSPTDTGELFF. The CDR3 DNA sequence: TGTGCCAGCTCACCAACGGACACCGGGGAGCTGTTTTTT. The whole variable domain, filled in from reference TRBV18 and TRBJ2-2, reads NAGVMQNPRHLVRRRGQEARLRCSPMKGHSHVYWYRQLPEEGLKFMVYLQKENIIDESGMPKERFSAEFPKEGPSILRIQQVVRGDSAAYFCASSPTDTGELFFGEGSRLTVL.

J is TRBJ2-1 and V is TRBV6-5; 9 nucleotides line up with TRBD2. The ends lost 0 bases at V and 6 bases at J; junction bases unmatched: 6. The CDR3 covers 16 residues. Germline loops: CDR1 MNHEY, CDR2 SVGAGI. The CDR3: CASSYSSLAGPNEQFF. In nucleotides, the CDR3 is TGTGCCAGCAGTTACTCAAGCCTAGCGGGACCCAATGAGCAGTTCTTC.

This clone came up once. CDR3 sequence: CASSPGGSAPINWQYF. The CDR3 coding sequence is TGTGCCAGCTCACCGGGGGGATCAGCCCCGATAAATTGGCAGTACTTC. The genes are TRBV18 and TRBJ2-7; D may be TRBD2 (6 bases). CDR1 is KGHSH and CDR2 is LQKENI in the germline V gene. The V end lost 3 bases, the J end lost 9 bases, and 24 bases lay between the germline ends. The CDR3 runs to 16 residues.

The chain employs TRBV6-4 and TRBJ1-2; D not certain. The CDR3 is 9 amino acids. V lost 10 bases to trimming and J lost 5 bases, with 5 bases between them. Germline CDR1 reads MRHNA; CDR2 reads SNTAGT. CDR3 region: CATIYGYTF. The CDR3 DNA sequence: TGTGCCACCATATATGGCTACACCTTC.

V is TRBV15 and J is TRBJ2-5; maybe TRBD1 (5 bases). Germline V lookup: CDR1 LNHNV, CDR2 YYDKDF (reference sequence). This CDR3 has 15 residues. Trimming removed 0 bases at V and 6 bases at J, with 14 bases between. Written as DNA, the CDR3 is TGTGCCACCAGCAGAGATAACACAGGAACCAAGACCCAGTACTTC. This translates into CATSRDNTGTKTQYF.

The rearrangement joins TRBV29-1 to TRBJ1-3; D gene uncertain. V shed 4 bases and J shed 1 base, with 8 bases lying between them. Germline V gene data show CDR1 as SQVTM and CDR2 as ANQGSEA. The CDR3 has 13 amino acids. CDR3 nucleotide sequence: TGCAGCGTTGGCACGTATTCTGGAAACACCATATATTTT. The encoded protein is CSVGTYSGNTIYF.

This chain connects TRBV27 to TRBJ1-1, with a weak D call TRBD1 (5 bases). Germline lookup yields CDR1 MNHEY and CDR2 SMNVEV (reference sequence). The CDR3 sequence is 13 residues long. V gave up 5 bases and J gave up 6 bases, with 13 bases separating them. CDR3 residues: CASSLYQGAEAFF. The CDR3, as DNA: TGTGCCAGCAGTCTGTACCAGGGCGCTGAAGCTTTCTTT.

The rearrangement uses TRBV4-3 and TRBJ2-3, with 9 bases that match TRBD2. Germline V gene data show CDR1 as LGHNA and CDR2 as YSLEER. J gave up 0 bases and V 0 bases, and 13 bases lay outside the gene matches. The CDR3 is 20 amino acids. The CDR3, as DNA: TGCGCCAGCAGCCAAGATCCCCCGGGGGGAGCGGGAGGTAGCACAGATACGCAGTATTTT. Translating it yields CASSQDPPGGAGGSTDTQYF.

V usage is TRBV5-1 and J usage is TRBJ1-1, with D unclear. There are 13 residues in the CDR3. Per germline, CDR1 SGHRS and CDR2 YFSETQ. With 3 bases removed from V and 4 bases from J, the gap between germline ends came to 10 bases. The CDR3 region is CASSSGRGTEAFF. The CDR3 DNA follows: TGCGCCAGCAGCTCCGGCCGGGGCACTGAAGCTTTCTTT.

This clone occurred once. The chain recombines TRBV28 with TRBJ2-7, with D unresolved. The CDR3 has 11 residues. The germline gives CDR1 MDHEN, CDR2 SYDVKM. Deletions cut 6 bases from V and 4 bases from J, with 7 bases between. CDR3 sequence (DNA): TGTGCCAGCAGCCCACTATACGAGCAGTACTTC. Translation gives CASSPLYEQYF.

CDR3 loop: CASSLDAGQGPNGYTF. The CDR3 nucleotides are TGCGCCAGCAGCTTGGACGCGGGACAGGGGCCGAATGGCTACACCTTC. This chain uses TRBV5-1 with TRBJ1-2; 10 positions match TRBD1. CDR3 length: 16 residues. With 0 bases clipped from V and 6 bases from J, the junction kept 8 bases outside the gene matches. Germline assignment: CDR1 SGHRS and CDR2 YFSETQ.

Only one count was recorded for this clone. The chain joins TRBV4-3 to TRBJ1-4; no clear D gene. V gave up 0 bases and J gave up 8 bases, with 13 bases separating them. In germline, CDR1 is LGHNA, CDR2 YSLEER. CDR3 length: 15 residues. The CDR3 loop is CASSQDPGFREKLFF. The CDR3 coding sequence is TGCGCCAGCAGCCAAGATCCCGGGTTTAGGGAAAAACTGTTTTTT.

The chain carries TRBV6-2 or TRBV6-3 and TRBJ2-3; 13 nucleotides agree with TRBD2. Germline values: CDR1 MNHEY, CDR2 SVGEGT. This CDR3 contains 20 residues. The J segment lost 4 bases and the V segment lost 0 bases, leaving 13 bases of the junction unmatched. CDR3 in amino acids: CASSYSLTTSGRADADTQYF. The CDR3 region has the DNA TGTGCCAGCAGTTACTCCCTTACAACTAGCGGGAGGGCCGATGCAGATACGCAGTATTTT.

A single count supports this clone. The V call is TRBV24-1, the J call TRBJ2-1; D is unclear. V was trimmed by 5 bases and J by 8 bases, leaving 9 bases between them. This CDR3 spans 12 amino acids. Germline CDR1 is KGHDR and CDR2 is SFDVKD. CDR3 sequence (DNA): TGTGCCACCAGTGTCCGAGAGGATGAGCAGTTCTTC. It translates to CATSVREDEQFF.

This clone was seen a handful of times. V and J are TRBV5-1 and TRBJ1-1; a possible D gene is TRBD1 (6 bases). CDR3 length: 17 amino acids. Germline V gene lookup returns CDR1 SGHRS and CDR2 YFSETQ. Trimming cost V 1 base and J 3 bases, with 19 bases left between them. The CDR3 reads CASSLRGGGFMDTEAFF. CDR3 in DNA: TGCGCCAGCAGCTTGCGAGGGGGAGGCTTTATGGACACTGAAGCTTTCTTT.

The chain links TRBV4-1 to TRBJ2-5; tentative D call: TRBD2 (7 bases). There are 13 residues in the CDR3. V lost 8 bases and J 1 base, leaving 11 bases between the germline ends. The V gene's germline CDR1 is MGHRA and CDR2 YSYEKL. The CDR3 sequence: CASGRGVQETQYF. The CDR3 nucleotides read TGCGCCAGCGGGAGGGGGGTCCAAGAGACCCAGTACTTC.

V usage is TRBV7-3 and J usage is TRBJ1-1; the match to TRBD1 covers 11 bases. Unmatched junction bases numbered 13, after V lost 2 bases and J lost 8 bases. This CDR3 is built from 17 residues. Germline CDR1 and CDR2: SGHTA and FQGTGA. The CDR3 DNA reads as TGTGCCAGCAGCTTAGGCTATGGACCCCGGGACAGGGGGGAAGCTTTCTTT. Its translation is CASSLGYGPRDRGEAFF.

The rearrangement links TRBV29-1 to TRBJ1-2; D remains ambiguous. The germline CDR1 and CDR2 sequences are SQVTM and ANQGSEA. The ends were cut back, 4 bases at V and 6 bases at J, with 12 bases in the middle. This CDR3 contains 12 residues. The CDR3, as DNA: TGCAGCGTTGTTCGAGGGCAGGATGGCTACACCTTC. Its protein product is CSVVRGQDGYTF. Variable domain in full (rest from reference TRBV29-1 and TRBJ1-2): SAVISQKPSRDICQRGTSLTIQCQVDSQVTMMFWYRQQPGQSLTLIATANQGSEATYESGFVIDKFPISRPNLTFSTLTVSNMSPEDSSIYLCSVVRGQDGYTFGSGTRLTVV.

The rearrangement uses TRBV19 and TRBJ2-7; the match to TRBD2 covers 12 bases. Germline CDR1 and CDR2: LNHDA and SQIVND (reference sequence). CDR3 length: 18 amino acids. Trimming removed 1 base from V and 2 bases from J; junction bases left unmatched: 9. The CDR3 spells CASSIAPPPSGRAYEQYF. CDR3 DNA: TGTGCCAGTAGTATAGCACCCCCCCCTAGCGGGAGGGCCTACGAGCAGTACTTC. Variable domain in full (rest from reference TRBV19 and TRBJ2-7): DGGITQSPKYLFRKEGQNVTLSCEQNLNHDAMYWYRQDPGQGLRLIYYSQIVNDFQKGDIAEGYSVSREKKESFPLTVTSAQKNPTAFYLCASSIAPPPSGRAYEQYFGPGTRLTVT.

The rearrangement uses TRBV6-1 and TRBJ1-5, with TRBD1 identical over 9 bases. The junction had 5 bases not matched to a gene; V was cut back by 1 base and J by 4 bases. The CDR3 extends over 16 amino acids. The germline CDR1 and CDR2 sequences are MNHNS and SASEGT. CDR3 region: CASSEVTGGINQPQHF. CDR3 in DNA: TGTGCCAGCAGTGAAGTGACAGGGGGTATTAATCAGCCCCAGCATTTT.